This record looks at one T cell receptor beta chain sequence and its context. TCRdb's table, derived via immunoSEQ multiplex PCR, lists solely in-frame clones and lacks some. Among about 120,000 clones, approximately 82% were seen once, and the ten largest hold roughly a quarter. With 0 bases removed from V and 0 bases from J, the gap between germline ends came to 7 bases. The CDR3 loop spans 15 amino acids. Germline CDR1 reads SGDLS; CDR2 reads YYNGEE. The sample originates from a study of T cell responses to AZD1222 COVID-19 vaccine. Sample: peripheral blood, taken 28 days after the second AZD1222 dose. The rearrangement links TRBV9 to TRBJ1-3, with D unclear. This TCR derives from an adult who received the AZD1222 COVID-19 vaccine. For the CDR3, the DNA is TGTGCCAGCAGCGTAGCCGTCAGCTCTGGAAACACCATATATTTT. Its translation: CASSVAVSSGNTIYF.